This T cell receptor beta chain was documented in a study of shared clonotypes between healthy human individuals. Study conclusions and caveats: There were few donors, and this limited the genetic and exposure-history diversity represented. Among donors, sharing of clonotypes was expected to be affected by sequencing depth.

Nashville, Tennessee was home to all donors, who were Caucasian adults. Splitting the CD4+ cells yielded a CD45RA+ naive subset and a CD45RA-negative memory subset. The V end was cut by 6 bases, the J end by 1 base, with 13 bases between. Germline values: CDR1 SGHRS, CDR2 YFSETQ. The CDR3 is 14 amino acids. Generated by immunoSEQ multiplex PCR, the TCRdb table keeps only in-frame clones and is missing some. The data contain about 2 million clones, over 85% of them singletons. This clone came up once. Its antigen is not identified. Input material: naive CD4+ T cells sorted from blood. Described subset: CD45RA+ positively selected. The chain links TRBV5-1 to TRBJ1-1, with D maybe TRBD1 (5 bases). This sequence originates from a man aged 18-30 years in good health. The CDR3 spells CASTTSGGNTEAFF. The CDR3 DNA sequence: TGCGCCAGCACGACCTCGGGGGGGAACACTGAAGCTTTCTTT.